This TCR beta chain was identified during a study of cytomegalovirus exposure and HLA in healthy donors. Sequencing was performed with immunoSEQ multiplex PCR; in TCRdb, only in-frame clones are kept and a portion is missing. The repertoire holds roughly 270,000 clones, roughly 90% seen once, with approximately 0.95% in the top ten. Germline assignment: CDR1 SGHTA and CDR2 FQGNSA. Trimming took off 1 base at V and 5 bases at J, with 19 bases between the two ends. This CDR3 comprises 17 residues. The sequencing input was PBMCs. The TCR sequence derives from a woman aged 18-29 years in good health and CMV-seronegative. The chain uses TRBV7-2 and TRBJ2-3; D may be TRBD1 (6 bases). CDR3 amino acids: CASSLVGSGAVGDTQYF. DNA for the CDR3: TGTGCCAGCAGCTTAGTCGGGTCAGGGGCCGTGGGAGATACGCAGTATTTT.